The present entry profiles one T cell receptor beta chain with its context. The CDR3 is 19 amino acids. After removal of 0 bases from V and 6 bases from J, the junction contained 14 bases not matched to a gene. The germline V gene encodes CDR1 SGHRS and CDR2 YFSETQ. These data originate in a study of T-cell reconstitution after alpha-beta-depleted transplantation in children. It was with unique molecular identifiers that the TCRbeta library was prepared. TCRdb reprocessed the PCR reads with MiXCR, giving one entry per CDR3 protein. Altogether 600,000 to 700,000 distinct CDR3 sequences are present, around 17% being singletons, with the ten largest covering 1.1%.

This clonotype was obtained from a human donor who donated a stem cell graft to a child with acute myeloid leukemia. The chain uses TRBV5-1 and TRBJ2-4; 11 bases are a match to TRBD2. The sample was PBMCs from the stem cell graft donor, taken from the stem cell graft. CDR3 coding DNA: TGCGCCAGCAGCTTGGATCGCCTAGCGGGGGGAGATTCGGGAAACATTCAGTACTTC. Its translation is CASSLDRLAGGDSGNIQYF. The complete variable domain, with remaining parts taken from reference TRBV5-1 and TRBJ2-4, reads KAGVTQTPRYLIKTRGQQVTLSCSPISGHRSVSWYQQTPGQGLQFLFEYFSETQRNKGNFPGRFSGRQFSNSRSEMNVSTLELGDSALYLCASSLDRLAGGDSGNIQYFGAGTRLSVL.